This T cell receptor (beta chain) was profiled in a study of T cell repertoires in cytomegalovirus infection. In the study overall: Public TCR beta signature analysis indicated the presence of both CMV infection and matching HLA type.

Of note for this clonotype: The antigen is undetermined.

The study, taken as a whole, reports: HLA-C-restricted CMV clonotypes gave the most frequent clonotype in two of eight donors.

TCRdb re-derived calls from the reads in MiXCR, one entry per CDR3 protein. The table lists 700,000 to 950,000 distinct CDR3 sequences, less than 35% of them singletons. V was shortened by 7 bases and J by 0 bases, with 22 bases between the two germline ends. This CDR3 is built from 19 residues. CDR1 is LNHDA, CDR2 SQIVND, per germline (reference sequence). The sample here was cultured CD8+ T cells from PBMCs, taken from culture after CMV antigen stimulation. This chain connects TRBV19 to TRBJ2-6; tentatively, D is TRBD1 (5 bases). This clonotype originated in a human donor in good health (CMV status not recorded). Some clones in this sample may be carry-over from other donors' samples. The CDR3 is CASTESTNFTGSGANVLTF. The CDR3 nucleotides read TGTGCCAGTACCGAATCGACCAATTTTACAGGCTCTGGGGCCAACGTCCTGACTTTC.